This section outlines one T cell receptor (beta chain) sequence together with its context. The antigen is unknown. Using a J-beta primer mix together with a sample-barcoded 5' primer, a second PCR was run for roughly 6 to 11 cycles. TCRdb analysed the 5' RACE reads with MiXCR anew, one entry per CDR3 protein. The sample gives about 780,000 distinct CDR3 sequences, around a quarter of which show up once; about 3% is in the top ten. The sample is drawn from a study of blood T cells in healthy people across ages. The study, taken as a whole, reports: It was held that the diversity estimates obtained from one million T cells were underestimates.

The germline CDR1 and CDR2 sequences are SGHNT and YYREEE (reference sequence). V lost 1 base, J lost 2 bases, and 7 bases lay in between. This CDR3 comprises 13 residues. In addition, the sample was reused for a study of T cells of mothers and their children.

The clonotype originates from a boy under 18 in good health. The specimen sequenced was blood. This sequence joins TRBV5-4 and TRBJ2-7; no definite D call. The CDR3 DNA sequence: TGTGCCAGCAGCTTGTACGGCCCCTACGAGCAGTACTTC. Its protein product is CASSLYGPYEQYF.